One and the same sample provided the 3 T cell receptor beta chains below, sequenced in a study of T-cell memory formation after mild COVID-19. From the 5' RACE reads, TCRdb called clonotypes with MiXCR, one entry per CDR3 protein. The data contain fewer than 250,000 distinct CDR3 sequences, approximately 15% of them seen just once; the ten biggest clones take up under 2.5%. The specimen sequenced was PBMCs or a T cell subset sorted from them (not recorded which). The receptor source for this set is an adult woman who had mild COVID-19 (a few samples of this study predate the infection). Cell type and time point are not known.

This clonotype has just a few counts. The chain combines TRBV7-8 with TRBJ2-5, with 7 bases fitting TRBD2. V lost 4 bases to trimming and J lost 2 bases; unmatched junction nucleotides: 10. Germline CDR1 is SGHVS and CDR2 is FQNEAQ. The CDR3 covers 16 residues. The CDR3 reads CASSWGISGQQETQYF. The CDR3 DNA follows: TGTGCCAGCAGCTGGGGGATTAGCGGGCAGCAAGAGACCCAGTACTTC.

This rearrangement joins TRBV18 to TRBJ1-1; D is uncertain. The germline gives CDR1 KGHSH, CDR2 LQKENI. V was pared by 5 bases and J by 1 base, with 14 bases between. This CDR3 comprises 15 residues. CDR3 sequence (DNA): TGTGCCAGCTCAATCGGGTGGGATGGGAACACTGAAGCTTTCTTT. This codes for CASSIGWDGNTEAFF.

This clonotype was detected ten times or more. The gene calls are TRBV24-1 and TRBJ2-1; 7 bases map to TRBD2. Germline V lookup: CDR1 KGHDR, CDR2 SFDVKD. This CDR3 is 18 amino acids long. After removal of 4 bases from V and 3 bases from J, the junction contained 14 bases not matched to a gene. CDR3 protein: CATSDRGASGGFYNEQFF. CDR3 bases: TGTGCCACCAGTGACCGCGGGGCTAGCGGAGGTTTCTACAATGAGCAGTTCTTC.